What follows is one T cell receptor beta chain and its context. The entry originates in a study of control samples from healthy donors and cancer patients. V gave up 2 bases and J gave up 6 bases, with 13 bases separating them. The germline V gene encodes CDR1 MNHEY and CDR2 SMNVEV (reference sequence). The CDR3 runs 14 residues. Sequencing used immunoSEQ multiplex PCR; TCRdb keeps in-frame clones, though not all of them. The sample yields 140,000 to 150,000 clones, 75% to 90% seen once. The rearrangement joins TRBV27 to TRBJ1-2, with D possibly TRBD1 on 5 matching bases. The clonotype originates from a man younger than 40 in good health. Sequenced: blood. The CDR3 here is CASSLGGRQHGYTF. As DNA, the CDR3 is TGTGCCAGCAGTTTAGGTGGTCGACAGCATGGCTACACCTTC.